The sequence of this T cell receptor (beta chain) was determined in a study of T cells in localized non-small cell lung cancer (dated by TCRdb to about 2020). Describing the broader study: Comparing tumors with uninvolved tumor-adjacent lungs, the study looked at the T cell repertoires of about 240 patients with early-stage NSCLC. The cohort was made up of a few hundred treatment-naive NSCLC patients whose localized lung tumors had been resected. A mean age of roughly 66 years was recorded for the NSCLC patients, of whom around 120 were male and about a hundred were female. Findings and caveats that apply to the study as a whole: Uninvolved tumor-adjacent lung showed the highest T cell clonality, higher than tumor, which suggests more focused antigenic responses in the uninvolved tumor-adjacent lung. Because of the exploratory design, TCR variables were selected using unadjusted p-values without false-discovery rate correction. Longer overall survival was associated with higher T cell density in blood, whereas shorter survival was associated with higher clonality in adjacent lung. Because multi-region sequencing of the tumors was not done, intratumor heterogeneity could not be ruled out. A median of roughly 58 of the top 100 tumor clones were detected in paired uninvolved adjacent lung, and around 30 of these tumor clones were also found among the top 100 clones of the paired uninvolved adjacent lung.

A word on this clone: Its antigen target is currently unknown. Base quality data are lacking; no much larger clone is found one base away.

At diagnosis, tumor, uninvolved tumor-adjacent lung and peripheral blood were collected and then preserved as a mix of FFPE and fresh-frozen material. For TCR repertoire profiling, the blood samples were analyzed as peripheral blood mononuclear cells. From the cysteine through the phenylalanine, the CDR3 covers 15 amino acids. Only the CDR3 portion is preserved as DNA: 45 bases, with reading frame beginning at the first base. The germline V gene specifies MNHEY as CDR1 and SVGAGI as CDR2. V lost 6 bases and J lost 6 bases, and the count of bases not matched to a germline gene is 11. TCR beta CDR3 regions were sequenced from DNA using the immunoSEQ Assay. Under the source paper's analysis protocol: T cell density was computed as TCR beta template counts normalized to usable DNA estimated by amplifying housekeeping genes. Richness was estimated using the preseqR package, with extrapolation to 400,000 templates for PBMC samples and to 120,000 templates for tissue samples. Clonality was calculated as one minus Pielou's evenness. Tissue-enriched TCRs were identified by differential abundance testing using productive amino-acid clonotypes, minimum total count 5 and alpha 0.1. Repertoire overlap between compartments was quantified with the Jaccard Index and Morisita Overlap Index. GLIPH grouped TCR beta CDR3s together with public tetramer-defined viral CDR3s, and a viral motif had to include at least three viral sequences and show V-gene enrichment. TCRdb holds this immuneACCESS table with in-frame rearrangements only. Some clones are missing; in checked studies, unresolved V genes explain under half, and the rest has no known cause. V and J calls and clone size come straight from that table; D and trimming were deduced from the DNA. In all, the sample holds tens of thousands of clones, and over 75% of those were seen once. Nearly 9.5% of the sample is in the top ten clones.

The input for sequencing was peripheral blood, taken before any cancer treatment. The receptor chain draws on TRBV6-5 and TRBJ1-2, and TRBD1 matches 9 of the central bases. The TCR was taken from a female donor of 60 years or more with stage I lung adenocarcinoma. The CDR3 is CASRAGQGRHNGYTF. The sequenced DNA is TGTGCCAGCAGGGCCGGACAGGGGCGACATAATGGCTACACCTTC.